This T cell receptor (beta chain) was profiled in a study of T cells after yellow fever vaccination. The CDR3 sequence is 16 residues long. The ends were cut back, 2 bases at V and 0 bases at J, with 14 bases in the middle. From germline, CDR1 is MGHRA and CDR2 YSYEKL. 5'RACE template switching produced TCR cDNA carrying a universal primer site and UMIs. TCRdb redid the calling of the 5' RACE reads with MiXCR, one entry per CDR3 protein. The sample has around 500,000 distinct CDR3 sequences, 21% seen once; the top ten hold 16%. This clonotype was obtained from a man aged 18 to 29 who received the YFV17D yellow fever vaccine. The chain is built from TRBV4-1 and TRBJ2-7, with D perhaps matching TRBD2 (7 bases). The sample was PBMCs, taken approximately 22 days after the first yellow fever vaccination. DNA of the CDR3: TGCGCCAGCAGCCAAAGGGAGGGGGTTAGCTCCTACGAGCAGTACTTC. This encodes CASSQREGVSSYEQYF.